The next 6 T cell receptor beta chains were all read from a single sample in a study of human T cells and chemical hapten exposure. TCRdb reprocessed the RACE reads with MiXCR, giving one entry per CDR3 protein. The sample shows around 130,000 distinct CDR3 sequences, about 9.4% of them seen only once. Time point denoted: healthy volunteer bleed at 2 weeks. Extraction yielded total RNA from whole blood (unfractionated). Sequenced: whole blood. Receptors originate from a male donor in good health. Some clones in this sample may be carry-over from other donors' samples.

The genes are TRBV7-2 and TRBJ2-1; D is uncertain. The CDR3 consists of 12 residues. Germline-derived CDR1 and CDR2 are SGHTA and FQGNSA. Trimming removed 6 bases at V and 6 bases at J, with 9 bases between. The CDR3 here is CASSLVINEQFF. Here the CDR3 DNA reads TGTGCCAGCAGTCTAGTAATCAATGAGCAGTTCTTC.

This clonotype was recorded a few times. The V gene is TRBV20-1, the J gene TRBJ1-2; 12 nucleotides match TRBD1. CDR1 and CDR2 from the germline V gene are DFQATT and SNEGSKA (reference sequence). This CDR3 is built from 13 residues. With V trimmed by 5 bases and J by 7 bases, 5 bases remained unmatched. CDR3 in amino acids: CSAPGTGGSGYTF. The CDR3 region has the DNA TGCAGTGCTCCCGGGACAGGGGGCAGTGGCTACACCTTC.

In its sample, this clonotype was seen many times. The chain is built from TRBV10-2 and TRBJ2-1; D possibly corresponds to TRBD2 (5 bases). Per the germline V gene, CDR1 is WSHSY and CDR2 is SAAADI. The CDR3 is 15 amino acids. The V gene lost 0 bases and the J gene lost 4 bases, with 10 bases spanning the gap. The DNA of the CDR3 is TGCGCCAGCAGTGAGTCGAGGGTATCGTACAATGAGCAGTTCTTC. Its translation is CASSESRVSYNEQFF.

V and J are TRBV15 and TRBJ2-3; D is unresolved. This CDR3 is 12 amino acids long. Looked up from germline, CDR1 is LNHNV and CDR2 is YYDKDF (reference sequence). Trimming pared 3 bases from V and 4 bases from J, leaving 5 bases between. The CDR3 sequence is CATSSSSDTQYF. CDR3 bases: TGTGCCACCAGCAGCAGCTCAGATACGCAGTATTTT.

This sequence joins TRBV7-9 and TRBJ1-5; perhaps TRBD1 as D (6 bases). The CDR3 is 14 amino acids. Deletions cut 4 bases from V and 4 bases from J, with 11 bases between. Germline V CDR1 and CDR2: SEHNR, FQNEAQ (reference sequence). The CDR3 DNA is TGTGCCAGCAGCTACGGACAGCAGAATCAGCCCCAGCATTTT. Residues: CASSYGQQNQPQHF.

The V call is TRBV5-1, the J call TRBJ2-7; 10 bases line up with TRBD1. CDR1 is SGHRS, CDR2 YFSETQ, per germline. CDR3 length: 14 residues. Trimming at V came to 5 bases and at J to 1 base, leaving 3 bases not matched to a gene. The CDR3 coding sequence is TGCGCCAGCAGTTGGACAGGGGGGTCCTACGAGCAGTACTTC. Its translation: CASSWTGGSYEQYF.